The TCR beta chain under discussion was sequenced for a study of high-grade serous ovarian cancer treatment subgroups. Turning to the study itself: Each sample yielded on average roughly 7,000 unique TCR beta rearrangements from some 14,000 reads.

Germline V gives CDR1 MDHEN, CDR2 SYDVKM. The V gene end was trimmed by 6 bases and the J gene end by 10 bases; junction bases not matched to a gene: 14. There are 15 residues in the CDR3. The assay was immunoSEQ multiplex PCR, and TCRdb's table has in-frame clones only and misses some. There are 10,000 to 15,000 clones in the sample; about 90% occur only once, and approximately 3% lies in the top ten. Tumor tissue was taken before any definitive surgery or chemotherapy was given. This clonotype was sampled from a human donor with high-grade serous ovarian cancer. J is TRBJ2-1 and V is TRBV28; the match to TRBD2 covers 8 bases. What was sequenced was tumor tissue. The CDR3 DNA follows: TGTGCCAGCAGAGGACCGGGACTAGATCGTTACGAGCAGTTCTTC. Protein: CASRGPGLDRYEQFF. Full variable domain (remainder filled in from reference TRBV28 and TRBJ2-1): DVKVTQSSRYLVKRTGEKVFLECVQDMDHENMFWYRQDPGLGLRLIYFSYDVKMKEKGDIPEGYSVSREKKERFSLILESASTNQTSMYLCASRGPGLDRYEQFFGPGTRLTVL.